This T cell receptor (beta chain) was identified during a study of PD-1 blockade in classical Hodgkin lymphoma. The study's findings and limits: Only CD4+ TCR diversity, not CD8+, had risen significantly by C4D1.

Repertoires were generated with immunoSEQ multiplex PCR, while TCRdb's copy carries only in-frame clones and drops some. Of 100,000 to 120,000 clones listed, roughly nine tenths are singletons. Comments on this clone: The target antigen is unknown.

Germline loops: CDR1 LNHDA, CDR2 SQIVND (reference sequence). CDR3 length: 15 amino acids. Trimming cost V 6 bases and J 7 bases; bases outside gene matches: 9. Time point: cycle 4 day 1 (C4D1), after six to seven weeks of nivolumab. Brentuximab vedotin exposure varied among the patients, all of whom had relapsed after autologous stem cell transplantation. The source material was peripheral blood mononuclear cells (PBMCs), sampled before the fourth cycle of nivolumab. This receptor was identified in a human donor with classical Hodgkin lymphoma. The genes are TRBV19 and TRBJ2-1; 10 nucleotides match TRBD1. For the CDR3, the DNA is TGTGCCAGTAGCTACCGGGACAGGGGAAGGAATGAGCAGTTCTTC. Amino acids: CASSYRDRGRNEQFF. Variable domain in full (rest from reference TRBV19 and TRBJ2-1): DGGITQSPKYLFRKEGQNVTLSCEQNLNHDAMYWYRQDPGQGLRLIYYSQIVNDFQKGDIAEGYSVSREKKESFPLTVTSAQKNPTAFYLCASSYRDRGRNEQFFGPGTRLTVL.